This T cell receptor beta chain was recovered during a study of patients and donors after allogeneic stem cell transplantation. CDR1 is WSHSY, CDR2 SAAADI, per germline. Unmatched junction bases numbered 5, after V lost 10 bases and J lost 4 bases. The CDR3 has 12 amino acids. TCRdb redid the calling of the RT-PCR reads with MiXCR, one entry per CDR3 protein. The sample includes approximately 170,000 distinct CDR3 sequences, approximately 24% of them seen just once. The receptor was isolated from a human donor who was either an allogeneic HSCT recipient or a stem cell or donor lymphocyte infusion donor (not recorded which). It is not recorded whose cells these are; they may come from a transplant donor. V is TRBV10-2 and J is TRBJ1-2; 8 bases are a match to TRBD1. The material sequenced was blood, either unsorted or a sorted T cell fraction (not recorded which). The CDR3 sequence: CATSGQGYGYTF. The CDR3 nucleotides are TGCGCCACCTCCGGACAGGGCTATGGCTACACCTTC.